Listed below are T cell receptor beta chains from one sample, sequenced in a study of cytomegalovirus exposure and HLA in healthy donors. Sequencing used immunoSEQ multiplex PCR; TCRdb keeps in-frame clones, though not all of them. This table holds about 150,000 clones, roughly 89% found once. Sequenced: PBMCs. These receptor sequences come from a woman under 30 in good health and CMV-seropositive. The CDR3 runs from the conserved cysteine through the conserved F or W. D genes are given only for firm matches. Rows may omit the clone size; those that give it use once, few, many or a size class.

size	J	D	V	CDR3	DNA
NA	TRBJ1-1	NA	TRBV6-6	CASSLNSNTEAFF	TGTGCCAGCAGTTTAAACAGTAACACTGAAGCTTTCTTT
NA	TRBJ2-1	TRBD2	TRBV4-2	CASSRTSEYNEQFF	TGTGCCAGCAGCCGAACTAGCGAGTACAATGAGCAGTTCTTC
NA	TRBJ1-4	NA	TRBV20-1	CSAQEREKLFF	TGCAGTGCTCAGGAAAGGGAAAAACTGTTTTTT
NA	TRBJ1-2	NA	TRBV5-1	CASSAGVRGRDGYTF	TGCGCCAGCAGCGCTGGAGTTCGCGGTCGAGATGGCTACACCTTC
NA	TRBJ1-1	NA	TRBV5-1	CASSLNTDTEAFF	TGCGCCAGCAGCTTGAACACCGACACTGAAGCTTTCTTT
NA	TRBJ2-1	NA	TRBV25-1	CASALAGLLNEQFF	TGTGCCAGCGCTCTAGCAGGACTACTCAATGAGCAGTTCTTC
NA	TRBJ2-7	TRBD2	TRBV14	CASSQGLAGNEQYF	TGTGCCAGCAGCCAAGGACTAGCGGGGAACGAGCAGTACTTC
few	TRBJ1-1	TRBD1	TRBV6-4	CASSWDSNTEAFF	TGTGCCAGCAGCTGGGACAGTAACACTGAAGCTTTCTTT
once	TRBJ1-5	NA	TRBV19	CASNAQGGSNQPQHF	TGTGCCAGTAACGCACAGGGTGGGAGCAATCAGCCCCAGCATTTT
NA	TRBJ2-3	TRBD1	TRBV7-9	CASSPSTGDSTDTQYF	TGTGCCAGCAGCCCTTCGACAGGGGACTCTACAGATACGCAGTATTTT
once	TRBJ1-2	NA	TRBV2	CASSEQGIYGYTF	TGTGCCAGCAGTGAACAGGGGATCTATGGCTACACCTTC
NA	TRBJ1-2	TRBD1	TRBV5-6	CASSFRTGIRDYGYTF	TGTGCCAGCAGCTTTAGGACAGGGATAAGGGACTATGGCTACACCTTC
NA	TRBJ1-2	NA	TRBV6-5	CASSYDRNYGYTF	TGTGCCAGCAGTTATGACAGAAACTATGGCTACACCTTC
NA	TRBJ1-1	NA	TRBV12-5	CASGLVYEAFF	TGTGCTAGTGGTTTGGTCTATGAAGCTTTCTTT
NA	TRBJ2-7	TRBD1	TRBV11-3	CASSEGQVREQYF	TGTGCCAGCAGCGAGGGACAGGTAAGGGAGCAGTACTTC
NA	TRBJ2-5	NA	TRBV15	CATSGDYRPDQYF	TGTGCCACCAGCGGCGACTACCGCCCGGACCAGTACTTC
NA	TRBJ1-2	NA	TRBV19	CASSVQGYGYTF	TGTGCCAGTAGTGTTCAGGGCTATGGCTACACCTTC
NA	TRBJ1-3	NA	TRBV19	CASSLQNSGNTIYF	TGTGCCAGTAGTTTACAGAACTCTGGAAACACCATATATTTT
few	TRBJ2-1	TRBD2	TRBV10-2	CASSDGTSGRTHNEQFF	TGCGCCAGCAGTGATGGGACTAGCGGGAGGACCCACAATGAGCAGTTCTTC
NA	TRBJ2-7	NA	TRBV25-1	CASLPSYEQYF	TGTGCCAGTCTCCCCTCCTACGAGCAGTACTTC
NA	TRBJ2-1	TRBD2	TRBV9	CASTLLAGGSYNEQFF	TGTGCCAGCACCCTACTAGCGGGAGGCTCCTACAATGAGCAGTTCTTC
NA	TRBJ1-1	TRBD1	TRBV4-3	CASSHRGETEAFF	TGCGCCAGCAGCCACAGGGGGGAGACTGAAGCTTTCTTT
NA	TRBJ1-2	TRBD1	TRBV19	CASSIGQGASGYTF	TGTGCCAGTAGTATAGGACAGGGGGCGAGTGGCTACACCTTC
once	TRBJ2-1	NA	TRBV15	CATRTVSGYNEQFF	TGTGCCACCAGAACGGTCTCGGGATACAATGAGCAGTTCTTC
few	TRBJ1-2	NA	TRBV19	CASSRAGRLAYGYTF	TGTGCCAGTAGTAGGGCAGGGAGACTAGCCTATGGCTACACCTTC
once	TRBJ2-7	NA	TRBV11-1	CASSYGAGIAYEQYF	TGTGCCAGCAGCTATGGGGCGGGAATAGCCTACGAGCAGTACTTC
NA	TRBJ1-1	NA	TRBV5-6	CASSLLGHRNTEAFF	TGTGCCAGCAGCTTGTTGGGACACCGGAACACTGAAGCTTTCTTT
NA	TRBJ2-3	NA	TRBV6-5	CASSKSRWDTQYF	TGTGCCAGCAGCAAATCCAGGTGGGATACGCAGTATTTT
NA	TRBJ1-2	NA	TRBV29-1	CSVASKYGYTF	TGCAGCGTTGCTTCTAAATATGGCTACACCTTC
NA	TRBJ2-1	TRBD1	TRBV29-1	CSVGGNLRDRSYNEQFF	TGCAGCGTGGGGGGAAACCTAAGGGACAGGTCCTACAATGAGCAGTTCTTC
NA	TRBJ1-4	NA	TRBV30	CAWSVIRGTNEKLFF	TGTGCCTGGAGTGTAATCCGGGGTACTAATGAAAAACTGTTTTTT
NA	TRBJ1-5	TRBD1	TRBV28	CASRERQGSYQPQHF	TGTGCCAGCCGGGAAAGACAGGGTTCGTATCAGCCCCAGCATTTT